Presented here are 9 T cell receptor beta chains from one specimen sequenced in a study of OX40 agonist ivuxolimab in advanced cancers. Library generation was performed with the immunoSEQ multiplex PCR assay. TCRdb took this table from immuneACCESS and kept in-frame rearrangements with V and J called. Such tables lack part of the clones; where checked against another copy, unresolved V genes explain under half of the gap, and the rest is unexplained. The sample table records tens of thousands of clones; 90% to 95% of these occur just once. Around 1.1% of the sample goes to the ten largest clones. The sequenced sample was CD4+ or CD8+ T cells sorted from blood, obtained in a trial of the OX40 agonist ivuxolimab. These receptors all come from an adult with an advanced solid tumor such as melanoma, head and neck, liver or kidney cancer.

This sequence joins TRBV11-2 and TRBJ2-1; D remains unclear. Trimming removed 4 bases from V and 1 base from J, with 11 bases in between. The CDR3 spans 15 residues. Germline loops: CDR1 SGHAT, CDR2 FQNNGV. The CDR3 reads CASSSGGSSYNEQFF. For the CDR3, the DNA is TGTGCCAGCAGCTCCGGCGGCAGTTCCTACAATGAGCAGTTCTTC.

The V call is TRBV6-5, the J call TRBJ1-3, with 7 positions matching TRBD1. This CDR3 has 14 amino acids. Germline CDR1 and CDR2: MNHEY and SVGAGI. V trimming: 10 bases; J trimming: 4 bases; junction bases outside the gene matches: 10. For the CDR3, the DNA is TGTGCCACCATAGGGACAGTCCCAGGAAACACCATATATTTT. Encoded protein: CATIGTVPGNTIYF.

This clone occurred once. The chain joins TRBV9 to TRBJ2-3; no clear D gene. The length of the CDR3 is 15 residues. CDR1 is SGDLS, CDR2 YYNGEE, per germline. V gave up 4 bases and J gave up 2 bases, with 14 bases separating them. The CDR3 is CASSPQTGNTDTQYF. DNA of the CDR3: TGTGCCAGCAGCCCCCAGACTGGAAACACAGATACGCAGTATTTT. Full variable domain (outside the CDR3, taken from reference TRBV9 and TRBJ2-3): DSGVTQTPKHLITATGQRVTLRCSPRSGDLSVYWYQQSLDQGLQFLIQYYNGEERAKGNILERFSAQQFPDLHSELNLSSLELGDSALYFCASSPQTGNTDTQYFGPGTRLTVL.

The J gene is TRBJ2-3, the V gene TRBV2; tentatively, D is TRBD2 (5 bases). The CDR3 has 14 residues. V shed 1 base and J shed 8 bases, with 13 bases lying between them. Germline assignment: CDR1 SNHLY and CDR2 FYNNEI. CDR3 region: CASSEEDAAGTQYF. DNA of the CDR3: TGTGCCAGCAGTGAAGAGGATGCGGCGGGTACGCAGTATTTT.

This clone was detected once. The chain uses TRBV28 and TRBJ1-5; 8 positions match TRBD1. From germline, CDR1 is MDHEN and CDR2 SYDVKM. V lost 6 bases to trimming and J lost 3 bases; unmatched junction nucleotides: 7. This CDR3 is built from 15 residues. CDR3: CASRGQVTNNQPQHF. In DNA, the CDR3 is TGTGCCAGCAGGGGACAGGTTACCAACAATCAGCCCCAGCATTTT.

CDR3 bases: TGTGCCAGCAGCTTAGCTATCGGCGGGAGGATTATCAATGAGCAGTTCTTC. It is translated as CASSLAIGGRIINEQFF. The genes are TRBV7-2 and TRBJ2-1; TRBD2 agrees at 8 bases. CDR3 length equals 17 residues. Germline V CDR1 and CDR2: SGHTA, FQGNSA. V shed 0 bases and J 6 bases; nucleotides not matched to a gene: 10.

This chain connects TRBV5-4 to TRBJ2-2; tentative D call: TRBD1 (5 bases). V shed 5 bases and J shed 4 bases, with 18 bases lying between them. From germline, CDR1 is SGHNT and CDR2 YYREEE (reference sequence). This CDR3 spans 16 amino acids. CDR3 residues: CASRLAGVRGTGELFF. In DNA, the CDR3 is TGTGCCAGCAGGCTTGCAGGTGTTAGGGGCACCGGGGAGCTGTTTTTT.

The V and J genes are TRBV4-1 and TRBJ2-3; 8 bases align to TRBD2. CDR3 length: 15 residues. Germline assignment: CDR1 MGHRA and CDR2 YSYEKL. Germline trimming cut 0 bases from V and 8 bases from J; bases unmatched to any gene: 7. The CDR3 spells CASSQDATSDGTQYF. The CDR3 DNA reads as TGCGCCAGCAGCCAAGATGCGACTAGCGACGGTACGCAGTATTTT.

On this clone: At one of its ends the junction is not consistent with the germline gene, which may arise from a read error. This sequence joins TRBV28 and TRBJ1-4; D not certain. The germline V gene has CDR1 MDHEN and CDR2 SYDVKM. The CDR3 has 12 amino acids. CDR3 sequence: CASSLRLERLFF. The DNA for the CDR3 is TGTGCCAGCAGTTTAAGGCTGGAAAGACTGTTTTTT.